Shown below are 15 T cell receptor beta chains from a single sample sequenced in a study of Ad26.COV2.S vaccination and SARS-CoV-2 variants. Treatment described: around 19 received Ad26.COV2.S at low or high dose, single or two shots; roughly five received placebo; per-sample allocation not given. Sampling was performed 63 days after the first vaccine or placebo injection. The protocol was immunoSEQ multiplex PCR, while the TCRdb copy is restricted to in-frame clones and leaves out a portion. This table holds hundreds of thousands of clones, 85% to 90% found once. The sequences come from peripheral blood, collected in a trial of Ad26.COV2.S vaccine versus placebo. The receptor source for this set is a person between 18 and 65 years old who received the Ad26.COV2.S COVID-19 vaccine or a placebo.

CDR3 sequence reads: CASSSTGERNGELFF. For the CDR3, the DNA is TGCGCCAGCAGCTCGACAGGGGAGAGGAACGGGGAGCTGTTTTTT. The chain recombines TRBV5-1 with TRBJ2-2; TRBD1 matches at 8 bases. Germline CDR1 reads SGHRS; CDR2 reads YFSETQ. The V gene end was trimmed by 3 bases and the J gene end by 7 bases; junction bases not matched to a gene: 8. This CDR3 region has 15 residues.

The J gene is TRBJ1-5, the V gene TRBV18, with 7 bases that match TRBD1. J was trimmed by 5 bases and V by 3 bases; bases with no gene match: 1. The CDR3 consists of 13 residues. The germline V gene encodes CDR1 KGHSH and CDR2 LQKENI. The CDR3 here is CASSPGTDQPQHF. The DNA for the CDR3 is TGTGCCAGCTCACCTGGGACAGATCAGCCCCAGCATTTT.

This clone was detected once. V usage is TRBV5-1 and J usage is TRBJ2-1; 12 positions agree with TRBD2. With 4 bases clipped from V and 6 bases from J, the junction kept 5 bases outside the gene matches. This CDR3 has 15 residues. Germline-derived CDR1 and CDR2 are SGHRS and YFSETQ. CDR3 sequence (DNA): TGCGCCAGCAGCACGGGACTAGCGGGTGTCAATGAGCAGTTCTTC. It is translated as CASSTGLAGVNEQFF.

The gene calls are TRBV15 and TRBJ2-2, with D possibly TRBD1 on 6 matching bases. V lost 4 bases and J lost 15, with 15 bases in between. Germline V gene lookup returns CDR1 LNHNV and CDR2 YYDKDF (reference sequence). The CDR3 is made up of 12 amino acids. The CDR3 DNA reads TGTGCCACCAGCACCGCGACAGGCCGGGTGTTTTTT. Encoded protein: CATSTATGRVFF.

As concerns this clone: Sequence at one end of the junction differs from germline and may be a read error. The genes are TRBV25-1 and TRBJ1-2; the D gene is possibly TRBD1 (6 bases). Germline V gives CDR1 MGHDK, CDR2 SYGVNS. The CDR3 has 15 residues. The CDR3 loop is CASSVGRDTVYGHTF. DNA of the CDR3: TGTGCCAGCAGTGTGGGAAGGGACACTGTCTATGGCCACACCTTC.

The CDR3 coding sequence is TGTGCCAGTAAGGAGGGAGCAGGGAGCAATCAGCCCCAGCATTTT. It translates to CASKEGAGSNQPQHF. The rearrangement joins TRBV19 to TRBJ1-5; D might be TRBD1 (5 bases). This CDR3 contains 15 residues. The germline gives CDR1 LNHDA, CDR2 SQIVND (reference sequence). Between the trimmed V and J ends, which lost 7 bases and 1 base, there was a span of 14 bases.

V gene TRBV5-8 combines with J gene TRBJ1-2; a weak D match, TRBD1 (5 bases). V lost 4 bases to trimming and J lost 0 bases, with 22 bases between them. The CDR3 contains 18 residues. Germline V gene lookup returns CDR1 SGHTS and CDR2 YDEGEE. The DNA for the CDR3 is TGTGCCAGCAGCCATGATCCCCGACAGAACCTAGCTAACTATGGCTACACCTTC. This gives the protein CASSHDPRQNLANYGYTF.

J is TRBJ2-7 and V is TRBV21-1; TRBD1 reflects the table's D call only, with no check against the DNA. TRBV21-1 is deemed a pseudogene. The CDR3 contains 18 residues. The CDR3, as DNA: TGTGCCAGCAGCAAAATACGTCGGGGGACAGGGTTTAATTACGAGCAGTACTTC. Amino acid sequence: CASSKIRRGTGFNYEQYF.

The chain is built from TRBV28 and TRBJ2-3; D not resolved. Trimming took 3 bases from V and 6 from J, leaving 10 bases between them. Germline CDR1 is MDHEN and CDR2 is SYDVKM. The CDR3 extends over 13 amino acids. CDR3 sequence: CASSFFGRDTQYF. In DNA, the CDR3 is TGTGCCAGCAGTTTTTTTGGACGCGATACGCAGTATTTT.

This chain joins TRBV19 and TRBJ1-5; possibly TRBD1 for D (6 bases). V lost 8 bases, J lost 1 base, and 15 bases lay in between. Germline V gene sequence: CDR1 LNHDA, CDR2 SQIVND (reference sequence). This CDR3 is 15 amino acids long. CDR3 coding DNA: TGTGCCAGTCGGACCAGGGGTGGAAGCAATCAGCCCCAGCATTTT. It encodes CASRTRGGSNQPQHF.

The V call is TRBV6-4, the J call TRBJ1-4; D is perhaps TRBD1 (5 bases). The CDR3 is 14 amino acids. Germline CDR1 is MRHNA and CDR2 is SNTAGT. The V and J ends lost 2 bases and 7 bases respectively, with 11 bases between them. CDR3 residues: CASSDPRGVEKLFF. The DNA of the CDR3 is TGTGCCAGCAGTGACCCTAGAGGGGTTGAAAAACTGTTTTTT.

The J gene is TRBJ2-3, the V gene TRBV5-1; D perhaps matches TRBD1 (6 bases). The V gene's germline CDR1 is SGHRS and CDR2 YFSETQ. The V end was cut by 4 bases, the J end by 4 bases, with 19 bases between. The CDR3 runs 16 residues. In nucleotides, the CDR3 is TGCGCCAGCAGCGAAGACACAGGGACGGCGGCAGATACGCAGTATTTT. As protein: CASSEDTGTAADTQYF.

The chain recombines TRBV27 with TRBJ2-1; 11 nucleotides align to TRBD2. After removal of 8 bases from V and 2 bases from J, the junction contained 11 bases not matched to a gene. The CDR3 consists of 17 residues. Per germline, CDR1 MNHEY and CDR2 SMNVEV (reference sequence). The CDR3 DNA sequence: TGTGCCAGCCTAGCCTTACCGACTAGCGGGACCTACAATGAGCAGTTCTTC. Translating it yields CASLALPTSGTYNEQFF.

This clone was counted only a few times. This chain uses TRBV7-8 with TRBJ2-1; 10 nucleotides align to TRBD1. With V trimmed by 6 bases and J by 4 bases, 6 bases remained unmatched. This CDR3 spans 15 amino acids. Germline V gene data show CDR1 as SGHVS and CDR2 as FQNEAQ. CDR3: CASSYDRGPYNEQFF. The CDR3 DNA reads as TGTGCCAGCAGTTATGACAGGGGGCCTTACAATGAGCAGTTCTTC.

The V call is TRBV5-1, the J call TRBJ2-7; D is perhaps TRBD1 (6 bases). The germline gives CDR1 SGHRS, CDR2 YFSETQ. V was cut by 0 bases and J by 5 bases, with 18 bases left in between. The CDR3 sequence is 16 residues long. CDR3 nucleotides: TGCGCCAGCAGCTTGGGGGACACAGGTTTGGGGGACGAGCAGTACTTC. As protein: CASSLGDTGLGDEQYF.